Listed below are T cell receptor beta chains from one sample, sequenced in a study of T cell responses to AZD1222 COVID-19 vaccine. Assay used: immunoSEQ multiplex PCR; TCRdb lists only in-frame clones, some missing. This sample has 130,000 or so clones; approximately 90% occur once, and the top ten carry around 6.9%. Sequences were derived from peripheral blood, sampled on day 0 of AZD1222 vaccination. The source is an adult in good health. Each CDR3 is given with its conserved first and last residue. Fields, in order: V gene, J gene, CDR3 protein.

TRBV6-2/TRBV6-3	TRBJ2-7	CASSSPGFRYEQYF
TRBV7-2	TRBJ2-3	CASSLVGRGRAQGDTQYF
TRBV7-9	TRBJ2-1	CASSALGGAQSYNEQFF
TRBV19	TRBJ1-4	CASTDGADEKLFF
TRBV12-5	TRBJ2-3	CASGGAGGPPDTQYF
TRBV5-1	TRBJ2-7	CASTLGRGTYEQYF
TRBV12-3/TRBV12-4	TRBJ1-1	CASSLSPLSEAFF
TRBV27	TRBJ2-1	CASSWTPLVYNEQFF
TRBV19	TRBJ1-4	CASRMTGATNEKLFF
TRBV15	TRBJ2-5	CATSPLTPTTGQETQYF
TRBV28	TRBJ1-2	CASSAEGQNVNYGYTF
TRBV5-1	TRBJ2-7	CASSLAGVAYEQYF
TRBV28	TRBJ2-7	CASNQGPGLYEQYF
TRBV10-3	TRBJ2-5	CAIKTGTGEETQYF
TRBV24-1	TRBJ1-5	CATSADGSNQPQHF
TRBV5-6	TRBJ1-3	CASSKQNGQMGGNTIYF
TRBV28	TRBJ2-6	CATRRSPGANVLTF
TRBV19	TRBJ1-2	CASRGQSHSVYGYTF
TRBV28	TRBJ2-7	CASSLWTGGDVVEQYF
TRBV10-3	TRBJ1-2	CAIRDGLSNYGYTF
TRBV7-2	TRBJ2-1	CASSLKGGYEQFF
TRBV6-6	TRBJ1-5	CASSPTTGPGQPQHF
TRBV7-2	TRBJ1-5	CASSLVGSGDRPQPQHF
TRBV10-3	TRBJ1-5	CAISEAGGSQPQHF
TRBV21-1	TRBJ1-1	CASSRKGLRDGRMNTEAFF
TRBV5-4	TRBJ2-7	CASSAAAGGSSYEQYF
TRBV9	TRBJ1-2	CASSVDGTGQNYGYTF
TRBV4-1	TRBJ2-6	CASSSQIAGGGSGANVLTF
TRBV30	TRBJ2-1	CAWRGTGLNEQFF